What follows are 18 T cell receptor beta chains derived from one specimen sequenced in a study of identical twins. TCRdb recomputed calls from the 5' RACE reads with MiXCR, one row per CDR3 protein. The table includes around 1.7 million distinct CDR3 sequences, about 30% detected once. The specimen sequenced was cord blood. The receptors were sampled from a newborn girl in good health.

As regards this clonotype: One junction end disagrees with the germline gene, perhaps due to a read error. The chain uses TRBV7-7 and TRBJ2-4; D remains ambiguous. The DNA matches TRBJ2-5 better at its end, which makes the J call doubtful. CDR1 is SSHAT, CDR2 FNYEAQ, per germline (reference sequence). CDR3 size: 15 residues. The CDR3 loop is CASSLGRASQETQYF. The CDR3 DNA is TGTGCTAGCAGCTTAGGCCGGGCCTCACAAGAGACCCAGTACTTC.

A few counts support this clonotype. This rearrangement joins TRBV28 to TRBJ2-7; TRBD2 agrees at 12 bases. V lost 7 bases to trimming and J lost 2 bases; unmatched junction nucleotides: 9. This CDR3 spans 16 amino acids. The germline gives CDR1 MDHEN, CDR2 SYDVKM. CDR3 in DNA: TGTGCCAGCACCACTAGCGGGAGGACCAATCCCTACGAGCAGTACTTC. Encoded protein: CASTTSGRTNPYEQYF.

This clonotype was observed a few times. J is TRBJ1-1 and V is TRBV12-3 or TRBV12-4, with TRBD1 matching over 10 bases. Trimming removed 5 bases from V and 5 bases from J; junction bases left unmatched: 11. This CDR3 has 16 residues. The CDR3 region has the DNA TGTGCCAGCAGTCGACCCGGGACAGGGGTAGGGACTGAAGCTTTCTTT. The encoded protein is CASSRPGTGVGTEAFF.

The V and J genes are TRBV3-1 and TRBJ2-4; D unclear. V was trimmed by 4 bases and J by 0 bases, leaving 16 bases between them. The CDR3 runs to 17 residues. Germline-derived CDR1 and CDR2 are LGHDT and YNNKEL (reference sequence). The CDR3 coding sequence is TGTGCCAGCAGCCCCCGAGTTTTCTTGGGAGCCAAAAACATTCAGTACTTC. Translation: CASSPRVFLGAKNIQYF.

The V call is TRBV10-3, the J call TRBJ2-3; no firm D call. The ends were cut back, 3 bases at V and 0 bases at J, with 7 bases in the middle. Per the germline V gene, CDR1 is ENHRY and CDR2 is SYGVKD. This CDR3 comprises 14 residues. Here the CDR3 reads CAISEGISTDTQYF. Here the CDR3 DNA reads TGTGCCATCAGTGAAGGGATAAGCACAGATACGCAGTATTTT.

This clonotype was found a few times. The CDR3 is CASSLASLVAGGSYNEQFF. As DNA, the CDR3 is TGCGCCAGCAGCTTGGCCAGTCTCGTAGCGGGGGGGTCCTACAATGAGCAGTTCTTC. The rearrangement joins TRBV5-1 to TRBJ2-1; 11 bases align to TRBD2. The junction had 9 bases not matched to a gene; V was cut back by 0 bases and J by 1 base. The CDR3 runs to 19 residues. Germline V CDR1 and CDR2: SGHRS, YFSETQ.

The gene calls are TRBV6-2 or TRBV6-3 and TRBJ2-3, with unresolved D. Between the trimmed V and J ends, which lost 2 bases and 5 bases, there was a span of 11 bases. The CDR3 sequence is 14 residues long. CDR1 is MNHEY and CDR2 is SVGEGT in the germline V gene. CDR3 coding DNA: TGTGCCAGCAGTTACGCAGGAAGGAGAGATACGCAGTATTTT. This gives the protein CASSYAGRRDTQYF.

This clonotype was recorded at least ten times. The V gene is TRBV6-2 or TRBV6-3, the J gene TRBJ2-7, with 10 positions matching TRBD2. The germline gives CDR1 MNHEY, CDR2 SVGEGT. The CDR3 loop spans 14 amino acids. The V gene end was trimmed by 2 bases and the J gene end by 2 bases; junction bases not matched to a gene: 0. The DNA for the CDR3 is TGTGCCAGCAGTTACACTAGCGGGGCCTACGAGCAGTACTTC. It codes for CASSYTSGAYEQYF.

This clonotype was seen a few times. The genes are TRBV7-6 and TRBJ1-1; D unclear. Trimming took 4 bases from V and 4 from J, leaving 25 bases between them. The germline gives CDR1 SGHVS, CDR2 FNYEAQ. This CDR3 has 18 residues. Written as DNA, the CDR3 is TGTGCCAGCAGCTCGCACATTTCCACAGCCCCTGTGGGCACTGAAGCTTTCTTT. This codes for CASSSHISTAPVGTEAFF.

This clonotype showed up many times. The chain recombines TRBV27 with TRBJ1-2; D remains ambiguous. The germline V gene encodes CDR1 MNHEY and CDR2 SMNVEV (reference sequence). The CDR3 is 13 residues long. Deletions cut 3 bases from V and 1 base from J, with 6 bases between. CDR3 DNA sequence: TGTGCCAGCAGTTTCCACCGTAACTATGGCTACACCTTC. It is translated as CASSFHRNYGYTF.

The chain links TRBV29-1 to TRBJ1-1, with 7 positions matching TRBD1. This CDR3 is 13 amino acids long. The V segment lost 7 bases and the J segment 1 base; nucleotides outside the gene matches: 6. The germline V gene has CDR1 SQVTM and CDR2 ANQGSEA. The CDR3 reads CSGHRDRNTEAFF. CDR3 coding DNA: TGCAGCGGACACCGGGACAGGAACACTGAAGCTTTCTTT.

This chain links TRBV9 with TRBJ2-1; the D is unclear. Trimming shortened V by 1 base and J by 6 bases, and 8 bases separated the two germline ends. In germline, CDR1 is SGDLS, CDR2 YYNGEE. The CDR3 is made up of 13 amino acids. Written as DNA, the CDR3 is TGTGCCAGCAGCGTACGAGGACCCAATGAGCAGTTCTTC. This codes for CASSVRGPNEQFF.

The V and J genes are TRBV5-1 and TRBJ2-3; 7 positions match TRBD2. The CDR3 sequence is 15 residues long. The V segment lost 1 base and the J segment 4 bases; nucleotides outside the gene matches: 6. Germline V gene data show CDR1 as SGHRS and CDR2 as YFSETQ. In nucleotides, the CDR3 is TGCGCCAGCAGCTTGCGCGGACTAGACCCAGATACGCAGTATTTT. This gives the protein CASSLRGLDPDTQYF.

This clonotype was counted between two and nine times. The chain couples TRBV6-1 to TRBJ2-7, with 13 bases aligning to TRBD2. V gave up 6 bases and J gave up 4 bases; unmatched junction bases: 12. This CDR3 is 17 amino acids long. Germline V gives CDR1 MNHNS, CDR2 SASEGT. The CDR3 spells CASSRPPTSGRKYEQYF. The CDR3 bases are TGTGCCAGCAGCCGACCTCCGACTAGCGGGAGGAAGTACGAGCAGTACTTC.

The sample holds a few counts of this clonotype. This chain connects TRBV5-6 to TRBJ2-7; TRBD2 matches at 12 bases. The V gene's germline CDR1 is SGHDT and CDR2 YYEEEE. The CDR3 is made up of 17 amino acids. V was pared by 2 bases and J by 3 bases, with 9 bases of the junction left unmatched. CDR3 in DNA: TGTGCCAGCAGCTTACGGACTAGCGGGGCTAGCCTCTACGAGCAGTACTTC. Translated, it gives CASSLRTSGASLYEQYF.

The chain links TRBV9 to TRBJ2-1; the D gene is possibly TRBD2 (6 bases). The CDR3 consists of 16 residues. V dropped 0 bases and J dropped 0 bases, with 10 bases sitting between them. CDR1 and CDR2 (germline): SGDLS, YYNGEE. DNA of the CDR3: TGTGCCAGCAGCGTAGTTAGCGGCTTCTCCTACAATGAGCAGTTCTTC. This sequence encodes CASSVVSGFSYNEQFF.

The genes are TRBV7-2 and TRBJ2-3; the D gene is possibly TRBD2 (6 bases). The V end lost 11 bases, the J end lost 2 bases, and 11 bases lay between the germline ends. Germline assignment: CDR1 SGHTA and CDR2 FQGNSA. The length of the CDR3 is 12 residues. DNA of the CDR3: TGTGCCCTCGGGGGACTCACAGATACGCAGTATTTT. It translates to CALGGLTDTQYF.

The chain recombines TRBV5-1 with TRBJ2-3; 10 nucleotides align to TRBD1. Germline lookup yields CDR1 SGHRS and CDR2 YFSETQ. The CDR3 contains 15 residues. The trim removed 4 bases at V and 6 bases at J, leaving 8 bases unmatched. CDR3 in amino acids: CASSQGQGFPDTQYF. For the CDR3, the DNA is TGCGCCAGCAGCCAGGGACAGGGGTTCCCTGATACGCAGTATTTT.